This TCR beta chain came from a study of shared T cell receptors in the human thymus. V lost 6 bases and J 0 bases, leaving 11 bases between the germline ends. The CDR3 contains 15 residues. Germline V gives CDR1 MDHEN, CDR2 SYDVKM. Some clones are missing from TCRdb's copy, which holds only in-frame ones; the method was immunoSEQ multiplex PCR. The data show 600,000 to 900,000 clones, approximately 85% seen once. The sample also formed part of further work on human thymus T cells. That paper states: Resections removed during corrective heart surgery provided the thymus tissue used. Repertoires from thymus and blood appeared to show biased V and J gene usage.

The chain recombines TRBV28 with TRBJ1-4; D ambiguous. The material sequenced was thymocytes. The receptor's source is a girl in the first two years of life with a congenital heart defect. Here the CDR3 reads CASSLPGPTNEKLFF. CDR3 DNA: TGTGCCAGCAGCCTTCCAGGCCCAACTAATGAAAAACTGTTTTTT.